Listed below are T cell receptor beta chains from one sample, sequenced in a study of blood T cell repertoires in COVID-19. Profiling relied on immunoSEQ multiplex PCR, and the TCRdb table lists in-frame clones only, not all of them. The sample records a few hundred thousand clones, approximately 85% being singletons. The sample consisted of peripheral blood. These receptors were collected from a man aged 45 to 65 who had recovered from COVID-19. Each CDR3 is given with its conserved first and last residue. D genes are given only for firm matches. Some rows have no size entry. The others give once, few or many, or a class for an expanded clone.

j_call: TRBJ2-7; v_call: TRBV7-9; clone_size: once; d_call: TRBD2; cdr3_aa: CASSSTSGSPTYEQYF; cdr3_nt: TGTGCCAGCAGCTCGACTAGCGGGAGCCCCACCTACGAGCAGTACTTC
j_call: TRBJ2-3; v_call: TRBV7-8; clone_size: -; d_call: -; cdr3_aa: CASSSRGVNTGTDTQYF; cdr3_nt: TGTGCCAGCAGTTCCAGGGGGGTCAACACGGGCACAGATACGCAGTATTTT
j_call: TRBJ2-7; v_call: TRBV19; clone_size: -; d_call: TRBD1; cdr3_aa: CASSIRQGAIYEQYF; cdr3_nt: TGTGCCAGTAGTATACGACAGGGGGCGATTTACGAGCAGTACTTC
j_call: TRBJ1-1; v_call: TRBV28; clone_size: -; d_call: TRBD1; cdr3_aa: CASSPGGRQGYTEAFF; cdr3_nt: TGTGCCAGCAGTCCGGGGGGGAGACAGGGATACACTGAAGCTTTCTTT
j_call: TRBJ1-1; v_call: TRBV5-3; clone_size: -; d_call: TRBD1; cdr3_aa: CARTEEGAQIMNTEAFF; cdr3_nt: TGTGCCAGAACCGAGGAGGGGGCGCAGATCATGAACACTGAAGCTTTCTTT
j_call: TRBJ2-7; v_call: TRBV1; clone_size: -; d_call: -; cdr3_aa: CTSSQTSGSLHEQYF; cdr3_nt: TGCACCAGCAGCCAGACTAGCGGGAGTCTCCACGAGCAGTACTTC
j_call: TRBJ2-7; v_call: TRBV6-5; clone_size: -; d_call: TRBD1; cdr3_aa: CASSTWTGGSYEQYF; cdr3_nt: TGTGCCAGCAGTACCTGGACAGGGGGCTCGTACGAGCAGTACTTC
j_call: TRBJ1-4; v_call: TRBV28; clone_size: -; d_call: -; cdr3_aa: CASSPHTQRELFF; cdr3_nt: TGTGCCAGCAGTCCACATACCCAGCGGGAACTGTTTTTT
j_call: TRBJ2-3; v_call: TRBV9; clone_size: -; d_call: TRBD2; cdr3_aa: CASSAHSGTSGTDTQYF; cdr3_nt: TGTGCCAGCAGCGCTCATTCCGGGACTAGCGGCACAGATACGCAGTATTTT
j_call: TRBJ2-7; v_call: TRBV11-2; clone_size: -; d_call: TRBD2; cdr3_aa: CASSTRTSGRAANEQYF; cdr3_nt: TGTGCCAGCAGCACCCGGACTAGCGGGAGGGCCGCCAACGAGCAGTACTTC
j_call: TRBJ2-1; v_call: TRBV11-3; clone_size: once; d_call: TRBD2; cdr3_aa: CASSLDRGLAGDNEQFF; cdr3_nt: TGTGCCAGCAGCTTAGATAGGGGACTAGCGGGAGACAATGAGCAGTTCTTC
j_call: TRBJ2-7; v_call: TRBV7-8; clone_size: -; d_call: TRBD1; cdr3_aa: CASSNRDRVHEQYF; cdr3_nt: TGTGCCAGCAGCAACCGGGACAGGGTCCACGAGCAGTACTTC
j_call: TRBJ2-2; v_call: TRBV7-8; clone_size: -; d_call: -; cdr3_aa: CASRSQPGVTGELFF; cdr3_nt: TGTGCCAGCAGGAGTCAGCCGGGAGTTACCGGGGAGCTGTTTTTT
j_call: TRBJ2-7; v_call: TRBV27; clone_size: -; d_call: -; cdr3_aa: CASSFQQGAPYEQYF; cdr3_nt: TGTGCCAGCAGTTTCCAACAGGGAGCCCCCTACGAGCAGTACTTC
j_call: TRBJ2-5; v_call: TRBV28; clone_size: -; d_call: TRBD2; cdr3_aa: CASSPTGTKQETQYF; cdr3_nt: TGTGCCAGCAGCCCAACCGGGACTAAACAAGAGACCCAGTACTTC
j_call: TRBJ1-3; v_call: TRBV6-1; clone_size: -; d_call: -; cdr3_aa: CASSDRPAGVSGNTIYF; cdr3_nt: TGTGCCAGCAGTGACCGTCCGGCCGGAGTCTCTGGAAACACCATATATTTT